The clone carrying this T cell receptor beta chain showed up just once. Method: immunoSEQ multiplex PCR; TCRdb's copy keeps in-frame clones and lacks some. Among tens of thousands of clones listed, around nine tenths were seen once. The CDR3 contains 15 residues. Germline V gives CDR1 SGHKS, CDR2 YYEKEE (reference sequence). The ends lost 2 bases at V and 3 bases at J; junction bases unmatched: 5. This record belongs to a study of blood T cell repertoires in COVID-19. The TCR originated in a human donor with active COVID-19. The donor label of this sample is uncertain. The chain joins TRBV5-5 to TRBJ2-7; 10 bases are a match to TRBD2. The sample comprised peripheral blood. The CDR3: CASSFLAGEYYEQYF. In nucleotides, the CDR3 is TGTGCCAGCAGCTTCCTAGCGGGAGAGTACTACGAGCAGTACTTC. Complete variable domain (other parts from reference TRBV5-5 and TRBJ2-7): DAGVTQSPTHLIKTRGQQVTLRCSPISGHKSVSWYQQVLGQGPQFIFQYYEKEERGRGNFPDRFSARQFPNYSSELNVNALLLGDSALYLCASSFLAGEYYEQYFGPGTRLTVT.